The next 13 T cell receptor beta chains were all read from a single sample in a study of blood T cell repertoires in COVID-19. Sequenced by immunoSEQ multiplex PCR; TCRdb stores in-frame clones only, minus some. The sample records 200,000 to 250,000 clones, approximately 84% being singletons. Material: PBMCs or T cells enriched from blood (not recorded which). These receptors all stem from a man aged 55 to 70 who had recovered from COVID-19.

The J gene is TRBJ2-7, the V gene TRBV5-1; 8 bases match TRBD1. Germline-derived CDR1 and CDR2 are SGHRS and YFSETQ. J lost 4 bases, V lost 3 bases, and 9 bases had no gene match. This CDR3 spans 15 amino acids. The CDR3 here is CASSSDRGGGYEQYF. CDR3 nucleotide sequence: TGCGCCAGCAGCTCTGACAGGGGCGGCGGATACGAGCAGTACTTC.

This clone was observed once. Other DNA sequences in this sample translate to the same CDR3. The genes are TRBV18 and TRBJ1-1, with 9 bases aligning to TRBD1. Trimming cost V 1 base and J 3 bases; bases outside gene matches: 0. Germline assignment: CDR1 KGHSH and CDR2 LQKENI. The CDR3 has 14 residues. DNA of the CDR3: TGTGCCAGCTCACCACGGACAGGGGACACTGAAGCTTTCTTT. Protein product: CASSPRTGDTEAFF.

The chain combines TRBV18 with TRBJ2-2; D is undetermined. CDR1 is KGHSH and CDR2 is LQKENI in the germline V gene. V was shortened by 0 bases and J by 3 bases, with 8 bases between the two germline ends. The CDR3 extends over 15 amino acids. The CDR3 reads CASSPPVRDTGELFF. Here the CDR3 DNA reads TGTGCCAGCTCACCACCGGTACGGGACACCGGGGAGCTGTTTTTT.

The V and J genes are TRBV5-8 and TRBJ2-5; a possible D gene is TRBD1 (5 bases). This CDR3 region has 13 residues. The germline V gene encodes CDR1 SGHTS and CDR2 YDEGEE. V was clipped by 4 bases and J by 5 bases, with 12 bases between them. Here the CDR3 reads CASSPDTTETQYF. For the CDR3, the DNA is TGTGCCAGCAGCCCGGACACGACGGAGACCCAGTACTTC. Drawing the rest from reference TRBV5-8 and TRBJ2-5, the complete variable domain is EAGVTQSPTHLIKTRGQQATLRCSPISGHTSVYWYQQALGLGLQFLLWYDEGEERNRGNFPPRFSGRQFPNYSSELNVNALELEDSALYLCASSPDTTETQYFGPGTRLLVL.

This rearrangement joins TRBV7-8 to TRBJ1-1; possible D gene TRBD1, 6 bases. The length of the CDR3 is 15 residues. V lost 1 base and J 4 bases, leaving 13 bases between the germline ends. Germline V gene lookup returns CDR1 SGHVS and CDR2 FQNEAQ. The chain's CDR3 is CASSLEAWGRTEAFF. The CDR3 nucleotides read TGTGCCAGCAGCTTAGAGGCTTGGGGGCGCACTGAAGCTTTCTTT.

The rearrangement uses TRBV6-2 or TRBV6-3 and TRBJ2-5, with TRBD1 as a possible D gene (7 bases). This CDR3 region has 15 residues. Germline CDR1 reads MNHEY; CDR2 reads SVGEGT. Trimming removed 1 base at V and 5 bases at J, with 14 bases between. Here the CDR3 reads CASSYLQGGVETQYF. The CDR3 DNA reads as TGTGCCAGCAGTTACTTGCAGGGGGGAGTGGAGACCCAGTACTTC.

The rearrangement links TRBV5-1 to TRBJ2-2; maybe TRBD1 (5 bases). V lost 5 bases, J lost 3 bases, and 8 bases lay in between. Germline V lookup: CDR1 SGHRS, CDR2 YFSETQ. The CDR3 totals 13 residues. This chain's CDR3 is CASRGDDTGELFF. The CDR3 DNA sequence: TGCGCCAGCAGAGGGGATGACACCGGGGAGCTGTTTTTT.

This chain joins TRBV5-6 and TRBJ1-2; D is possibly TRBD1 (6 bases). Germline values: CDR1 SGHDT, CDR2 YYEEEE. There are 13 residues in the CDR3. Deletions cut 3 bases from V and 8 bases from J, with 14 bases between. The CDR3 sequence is CASSSTDRWGYTF. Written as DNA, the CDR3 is TGTGCCAGCAGCTCCACGGACAGATGGGGCTACACCTTC. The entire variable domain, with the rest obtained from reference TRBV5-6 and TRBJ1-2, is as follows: DAGVTQSPTHLIKTRGQQVTLRCSPKSGHDTVSWYQQALGQGPQFIFQYYEEEERQRGNFPDRFSGHQFPNYSSELNVNALLLGDSALYLCASSSTDRWGYTFGSGTRLTVV.

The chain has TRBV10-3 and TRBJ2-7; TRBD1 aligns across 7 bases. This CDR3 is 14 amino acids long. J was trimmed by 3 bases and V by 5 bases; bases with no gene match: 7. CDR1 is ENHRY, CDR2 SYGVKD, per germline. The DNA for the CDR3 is TGTGCCATCAGTACCTCCGGGACAGACTACGAGCAGTACTTC. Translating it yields CAISTSGTDYEQYF.

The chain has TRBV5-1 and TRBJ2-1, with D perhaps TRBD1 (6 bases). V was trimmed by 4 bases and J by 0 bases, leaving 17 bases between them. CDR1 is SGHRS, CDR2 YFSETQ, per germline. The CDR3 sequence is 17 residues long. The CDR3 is CASSTGPGHSSYNEQFF. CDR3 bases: TGCGCCAGCAGCACGGGACCGGGACACAGCTCCTACAATGAGCAGTTCTTC.

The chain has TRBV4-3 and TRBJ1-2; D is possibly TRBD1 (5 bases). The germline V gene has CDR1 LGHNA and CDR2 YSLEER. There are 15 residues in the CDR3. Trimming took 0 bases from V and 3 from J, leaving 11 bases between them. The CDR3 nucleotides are TGCGCCAGCAGCCAAGAGACAGAGCCCCACTATGGCTACACCTTC. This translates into CASSQETEPHYGYTF.

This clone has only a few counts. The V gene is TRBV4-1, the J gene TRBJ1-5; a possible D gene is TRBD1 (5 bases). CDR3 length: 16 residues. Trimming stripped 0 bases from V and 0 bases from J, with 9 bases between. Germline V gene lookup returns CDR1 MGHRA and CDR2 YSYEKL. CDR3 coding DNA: TGCGCCAGCAGCCAAGATTTGACAGTTAGCAATCAGCCCCAGCATTTT. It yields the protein CASSQDLTVSNQPQHF.

The CDR3 loop reads CASSSGTDTEAFF. The CDR3 DNA reads as TGTGCCAGCAGTTCCGGGACAGACACTGAAGCTTTCTTT. The chain joins TRBV6-2 or TRBV6-3 to TRBJ1-1, with 7 bases that match TRBD1. Per germline, CDR1 MNHEY and CDR2 SVGEGT. CDR3 length: 13 residues. V lost 4 bases to trimming and J lost 3 bases; unmatched junction nucleotides: 2.